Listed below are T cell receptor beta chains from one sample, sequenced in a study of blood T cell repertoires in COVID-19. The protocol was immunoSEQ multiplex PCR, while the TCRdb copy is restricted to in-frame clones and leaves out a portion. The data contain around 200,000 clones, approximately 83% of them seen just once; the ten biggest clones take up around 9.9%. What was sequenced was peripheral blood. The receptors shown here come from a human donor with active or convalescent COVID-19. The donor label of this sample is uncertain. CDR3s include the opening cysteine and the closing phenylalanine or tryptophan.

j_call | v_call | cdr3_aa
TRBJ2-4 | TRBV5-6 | CASSLSTGEDIQYF
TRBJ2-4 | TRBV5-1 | CASSFQGAGNIQYF
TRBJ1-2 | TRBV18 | CASSLRQGYPTNYGYTF
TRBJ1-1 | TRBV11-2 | CASSRQTSNEAFF
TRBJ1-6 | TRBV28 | CASSNPGQSSYNSPLHF
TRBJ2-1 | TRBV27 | CASSLVAASGRNEQFF
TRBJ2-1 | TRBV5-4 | CASSAWQGDYNEQFF
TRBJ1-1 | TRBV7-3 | CASSGGGSEAFF
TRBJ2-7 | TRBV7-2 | CASSLVQGAYEQYF
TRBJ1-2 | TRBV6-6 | CASSYLRGTDGYTF
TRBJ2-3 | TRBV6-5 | CASRLAGGYTDTQYF
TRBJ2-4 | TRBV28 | CASSGQGLDIQYF
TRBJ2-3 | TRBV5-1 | CASSRIAGGITDTQYF
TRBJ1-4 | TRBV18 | CASSPTPGQPSTNEKLFF
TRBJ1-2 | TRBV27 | CASSFWDRAGYTF
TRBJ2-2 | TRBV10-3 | CAIRREGSTGELFF
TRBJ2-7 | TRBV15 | CATSRARQGTYEQYF
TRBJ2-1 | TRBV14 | CASSQDIVLARNEQFF
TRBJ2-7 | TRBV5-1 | CASSLDGQGIYEQYF
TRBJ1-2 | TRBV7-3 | CASSSPGQGEGYTF
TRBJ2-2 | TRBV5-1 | CASSVQGVRINGELFF
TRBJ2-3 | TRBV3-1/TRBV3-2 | CASSPSGLPLAQYF
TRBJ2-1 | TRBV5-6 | CASSRKLPGLAGHNEQFF
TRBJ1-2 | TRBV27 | CASSRRAVSSYGYTF
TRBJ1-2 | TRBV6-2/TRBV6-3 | CASRHTSNYGYTF
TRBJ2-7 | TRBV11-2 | CASRSSYEQYF
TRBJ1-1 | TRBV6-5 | CASSPTRAAGTEAFF
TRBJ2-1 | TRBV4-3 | CASSQRQNNEQFF
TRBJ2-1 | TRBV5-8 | CASSLPGGLRNRYEQFF
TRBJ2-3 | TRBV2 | CASSLAGDTQYF
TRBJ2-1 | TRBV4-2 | CASSQWGLATHNEQFF
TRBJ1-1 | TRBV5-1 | CASSTRTLGTEAFF
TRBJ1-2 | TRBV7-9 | CASSLEAGTIYGYTF
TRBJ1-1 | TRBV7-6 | CASSPPGPTEAFF
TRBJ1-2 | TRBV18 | CASSLNQALPFYGYTF
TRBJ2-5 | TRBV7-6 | CASSFISGRAGETQYF
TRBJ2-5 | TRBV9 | CASGRDRQETQYF